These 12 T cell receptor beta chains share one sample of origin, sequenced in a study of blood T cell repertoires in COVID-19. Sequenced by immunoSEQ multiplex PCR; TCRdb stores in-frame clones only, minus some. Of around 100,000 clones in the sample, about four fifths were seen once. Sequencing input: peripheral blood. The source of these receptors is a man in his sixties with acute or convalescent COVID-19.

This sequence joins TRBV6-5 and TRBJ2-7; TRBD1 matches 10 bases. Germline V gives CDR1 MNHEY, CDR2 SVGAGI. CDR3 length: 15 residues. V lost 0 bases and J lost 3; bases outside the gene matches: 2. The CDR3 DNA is TGTGCCAGCAGTTACTCCGGGACAGGGGACTACGAGCAGTACTTC. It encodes CASSYSGTGDYEQYF.

CDR3 protein: CASSRDSRSNQPQHF. Here the CDR3 DNA reads TGTGCCAGCAGTCGGGACAGCCGTAGCAATCAGCCCCAGCATTTT. The chain combines TRBV3-1 (or the pseudogene TRBV3-2) with TRBJ1-5, with 7 bases aligning to TRBD1. The junction had 5 bases not matched to a gene; V was cut back by 6 bases and J by 0 bases. Germline V gene sequence: CDR1 LGHDT, CDR2 YNNKEL (reference sequence). The CDR3 consists of 15 residues.

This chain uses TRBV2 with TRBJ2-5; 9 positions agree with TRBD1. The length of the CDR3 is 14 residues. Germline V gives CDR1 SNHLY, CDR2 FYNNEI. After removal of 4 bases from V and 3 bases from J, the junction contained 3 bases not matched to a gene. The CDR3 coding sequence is TGTGCCAGCAGTGGGGACAGGGCTGAAGAGACCCAGTACTTC. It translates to CASSGDRAEETQYF.

CDR3 DNA sequence: TGTGCCAGCAGCCAAGGGAGCCTAAGGGAGACCCAGTACTTC. Its translation: CASSQGSLRETQYF. The chain combines TRBV11-2 with TRBJ2-5, with TRBD2 as a possible D gene (5 bases). The CDR3 is 14 residues long. Germline CDR1 is SGHAT and CDR2 is FQNNGV. The germline V and J ends were trimmed by 5 bases and 5 bases, with 15 bases remaining between them.

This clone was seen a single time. The CDR3 sequence is CASSQDRSQDTQYF. Written as DNA, the CDR3 is TGTGCCAGCAGCCAAGATCGGAGCCAAGATACGCAGTATTTT. V is TRBV4-2 and J is TRBJ2-3; D unresolved. The CDR3 runs to 14 residues. Germline V CDR1 and CDR2: LGHNA, YNFKEQ. V lost 0 bases, J lost 5 bases, and 9 bases lay in between.

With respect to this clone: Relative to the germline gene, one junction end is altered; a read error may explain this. CDR3 bases: TGTGCCAGCAGTTTCCAATCATCGGCCGACAGGATCTATGACTACACCTTC. Translating gives CASSFQSSADRIYDYTF. The rearrangement uses TRBV27 and TRBJ1-2; D possibly corresponds to TRBD1 (6 bases). In germline, CDR1 is MNHEY, CDR2 SMNVEV (reference sequence). The CDR3 length is 17 residues.

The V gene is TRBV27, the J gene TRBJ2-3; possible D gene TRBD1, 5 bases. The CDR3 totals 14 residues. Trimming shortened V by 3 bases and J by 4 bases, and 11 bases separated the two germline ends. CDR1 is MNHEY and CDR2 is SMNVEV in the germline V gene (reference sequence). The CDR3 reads CASSFLAGSDTQYF. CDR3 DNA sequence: TGTGCCAGCAGTTTCCTGGCAGGGTCAGATACGCAGTATTTT.

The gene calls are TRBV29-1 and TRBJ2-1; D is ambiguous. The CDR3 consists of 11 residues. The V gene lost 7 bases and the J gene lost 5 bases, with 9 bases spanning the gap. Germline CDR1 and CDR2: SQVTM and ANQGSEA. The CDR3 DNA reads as TGCAGCGCTACGGTCAACAATGAGCAGTTCTTC. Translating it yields CSATVNNEQFF.

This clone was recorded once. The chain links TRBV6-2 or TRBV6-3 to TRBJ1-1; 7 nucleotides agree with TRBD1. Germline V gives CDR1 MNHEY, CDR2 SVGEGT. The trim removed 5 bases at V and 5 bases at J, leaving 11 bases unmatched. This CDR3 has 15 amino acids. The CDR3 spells CASSTETGLGTEAFF. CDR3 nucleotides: TGTGCCAGCAGTACAGAGACAGGGCTGGGGACTGAAGCTTTCTTT.

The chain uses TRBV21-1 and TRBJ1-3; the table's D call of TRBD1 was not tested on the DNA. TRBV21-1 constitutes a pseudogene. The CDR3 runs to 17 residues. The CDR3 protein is CASSKKGVGRSGNTIYF. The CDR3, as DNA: TGTGCCAGCAGCAAAAAGGGTGTGGGGCGATCTGGAAACACCATATATTTT.

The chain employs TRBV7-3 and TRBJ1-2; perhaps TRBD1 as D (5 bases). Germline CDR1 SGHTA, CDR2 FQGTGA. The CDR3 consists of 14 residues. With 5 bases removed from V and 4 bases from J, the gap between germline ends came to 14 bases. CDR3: CASSPQQGGYGYTF. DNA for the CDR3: TGTGCCAGCAGCCCCCAGCAGGGAGGCTATGGCTACACCTTC.

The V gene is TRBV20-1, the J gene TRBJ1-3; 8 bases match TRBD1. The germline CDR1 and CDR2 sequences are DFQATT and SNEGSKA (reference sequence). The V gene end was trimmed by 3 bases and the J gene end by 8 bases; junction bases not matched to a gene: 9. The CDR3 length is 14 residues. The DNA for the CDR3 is TGCAGTGCTAGTAGCCGGACAGGGAGGCACACCATATATTTT. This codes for CSASSRTGRHTIYF.